A single sample gave rise to the 13 T cell receptor beta chains below, sequenced in a study of patients and donors after allogeneic stem cell transplantation. TCRdb used MiXCR to reprocess the RT-PCR reads, holding one entry per CDR3 protein. The sample records about 200,000 distinct CDR3 sequences, around 40% being singletons. The sequenced sample was blood, either unsorted or a sorted T cell fraction (not recorded which). These receptors came from a human donor who was either an allogeneic HSCT recipient or a stem cell or donor lymphocyte infusion donor (not recorded which). It is not recorded whose cells these are; they may come from a transplant donor.

The rearrangement uses TRBV10-3 and TRBJ1-2; possibly TRBD1 for D (5 bases). Trimming took off 3 bases at V and 6 bases at J, with 20 bases between the two ends. In germline, CDR1 is ENHRY, CDR2 SYGVKD. The CDR3 contains 16 residues. The CDR3 region is CAISDQPAREGDGYTF. The CDR3 nucleotides are TGTGCCATCAGTGACCAACCGGCCAGGGAAGGGGATGGCTACACCTTC.

The rearrangement links TRBV20-1 to TRBJ1-5; TRBD1 might be the D (5 bases). This CDR3 region has 14 residues. With 2 bases removed from V and 6 bases from J, the gap between germline ends came to 14 bases. The germline V gene has CDR1 DFQATT and CDR2 SNEGSKA (reference sequence). The CDR3 nucleotides are TGCAGTGCTAGATCACCTGGGGGGTTTCAGCCCCAGCATTTT. It encodes CSARSPGGFQPQHF.

The chain employs TRBV7-3 and TRBJ2-1; maybe TRBD2 (6 bases). The ends were cut back, 3 bases at V and 0 bases at J, with 9 bases in the middle. Germline V gene data show CDR1 as SGHTA and CDR2 as FQGTGA. The CDR3 runs 15 residues. This CDR3 is CASSFGLSSYNEQFF. CDR3 DNA: TGTGCCAGCAGCTTCGGACTAAGCTCCTACAATGAGCAGTTCTTC.

The gene calls are TRBV2 and TRBJ2-7; 13 bases are a match to TRBD2. The CDR3 is 17 amino acids. Trimming removed 4 bases from V and 4 bases from J; junction bases left unmatched: 10. Germline-derived CDR1 and CDR2 are SNHLY and FYNNEI. The CDR3 DNA is TGTGCCAGCAGTGGCATCATGGGACTAGCGGGGAGTTACGAGCAGTACTTC. Amino acid sequence: CASSGIMGLAGSYEQYF.

This sequence joins TRBV4-1 and TRBJ2-5, with 11 bases that match TRBD2. The CDR3 length is 14 residues. The germline V gene encodes CDR1 MGHRA and CDR2 YSYEKL. After removal of 4 bases from V and 5 bases from J, the junction contained 3 bases not matched to a gene. The CDR3 is CASSRLAGIETQYF. The CDR3 DNA reads TGCGCCAGCAGCCGACTAGCGGGGATCGAGACCCAGTACTTC.

This clonotype turned up a few times. CDR3 loop: CASSEGVTQQYF. The CDR3 coding sequence is TGTGCCAGCAGTGAAGGGGTTACCCAGCAGTACTTC. The chain carries TRBV2 and TRBJ2-7, with D unresolved. V was pared by 1 base and J by 8 bases, with 9 bases between. This CDR3 is built from 12 residues. CDR1 and CDR2 from the germline V gene are SNHLY and FYNNEI.

The chain has TRBV20-1 and TRBJ2-3, with D possibly called TRBD1 or TRBD2 (6 bases each). CDR3 length: 17 residues. The germline V gene has CDR1 DFQATT and CDR2 SNEGSKA (reference sequence). V shed 5 bases and J shed 0 bases, with 21 bases lying between them. The CDR3 sequence is CSALSPGAGKSTDTQYF. The CDR3 coding sequence is TGCAGTGCTCTATCCCCGGGGGCAGGGAAGAGCACAGATACGCAGTATTTT.

A few counts support this clonotype. The chain joins TRBV5-5 to TRBJ2-3; D assignment may be TRBD1 or TRBD2 (5 bases each). V gave up 4 bases and J gave up 7 bases, with 22 bases separating them. The CDR3 extends over 16 amino acids. CDR1 and CDR2 from the germline V gene are SGHKS and YYEKEE (reference sequence). CDR3 in amino acids: CASSLRDLTLGYTQYF. For the CDR3, the DNA is TGTGCCAGCAGCCTCCGGGACCTAACCTTGGGTTATACGCAGTATTTT.

This chain joins TRBV20-1 and TRBJ1-1; the match to TRBD1 covers 10 bases. CDR3 length: 14 residues. The V segment lost 3 bases and the J segment 4 bases; nucleotides outside the gene matches: 5. Looked up from germline, CDR1 is DFQATT and CDR2 is SNEGSKA (reference sequence). This CDR3 is CSARDRGKSTEAFF. CDR3 DNA sequence: TGCAGTGCTAGGGACAGGGGGAAGAGCACTGAAGCTTTCTTT.

Points on this clonotype: Possible read error: a much larger clone is one base away. The chain joins TRBV28 to TRBJ1-2; D may be TRBD1 (5 bases). The CDR3 runs 15 residues. V was shortened by 6 bases and J by 4 bases, with 18 bases between the two germline ends. The germline V gene has CDR1 MDHEN and CDR2 SYDVKM. In nucleotides, the CDR3 is TGTGCCAGCAGCCGTCCCGGACGGGGGATCTATGGCTACACCTTC. It translates to CASSRPGRGIYGYTF.

This clonotype has more than one count but fewer than ten. The rearrangement links TRBV2 to TRBJ1-5, with 12 bases that match TRBD1. The CDR3 extends over 17 amino acids. Germline V gene data show CDR1 as SNHLY and CDR2 as FYNNEI. The ends lost 6 bases at V and 7 bases at J; junction bases unmatched: 13. The CDR3 here is CASSRDRGRGIRQPQHF. CDR3 coding DNA: TGTGCCAGCAGCCGGGACAGGGGGCGCGGGATAAGGCAGCCCCAGCATTTT.

This clonotype was seen a handful of times. The rearrangement uses TRBV12-3 or TRBV12-4 and TRBJ1-4; D call uncertain. This CDR3 is 12 amino acids long. With 6 bases removed from V and 8 bases from J, the gap between germline ends came to 10 bases. CDR3 nucleotides: TGTGCCAGCAGCCGGACGGGAGAAAAACTGTTTTTT. Amino acids: CASSRTGEKLFF.

The chain recombines TRBV5-1 with TRBJ1-1, with 8 bases identical to TRBD1. The CDR3 totals 16 residues. Per germline, CDR1 SGHRS and CDR2 YFSETQ. V shed 2 bases, J shed 1 base, and the junction held 7 bases outside the gene matches. In DNA form, the CDR3 reads TGCGCCAGCAGCTTTCTCCAGGGGGCAAGGAACACTGAAGCTTTCTTT. This gives the protein CASSFLQGARNTEAFF.